The text below deals with one T cell receptor (beta chain). The entry originates in a study of blood T cell repertoires in COVID-19. Whole-study context: Samples of COVID-19 (acute and convalescent) were obtained from the United States, Italy and Spain.

Using immunoSEQ multiplex PCR, the repertoire was profiled, and TCRdb retains in-frame clones only, with some absent. The top ten clones hold about 4.2% of a sample with 300,000 to 400,000 clones, around nine tenths of them seen once. V shed 4 bases, J shed 8 bases, and the junction held 16 bases outside the gene matches. Germline loops: CDR1 LGHNA, CDR2 YSLEER. The CDR3 has 18 residues. The chain joins TRBV4-3 to TRBJ2-1; 11 bases are shared with TRBD1. The sample taken for sequencing was PBMCs or T cells enriched from blood (not recorded which). This clonotype was sampled from a woman in her twenties or thirties who had been exposed to COVID-19. This CDR3 is CASSRNLGGTGGMDEQFF. CDR3 DNA sequence: TGCGCCAGCAGCCGCAACCTGGGGGGGACAGGGGGTATGGATGAGCAGTTCTTC.